The clone carrying this TCR beta chain was seen a handful of times. Antigen specificity is unknown. TCRdb independently ran MiXCR on the RACE reads; one entry per CDR3 protein. The sample carries 270,000 or so distinct CDR3 sequences, around 7% recorded once. The data belong to a study of human T cells and chemical hapten exposure. Regarding time point: pre-sensitization, week 0. Treatment indicated: therapeutic diphenylcyclopropenone sensitization with weekly scalp DPC. It was from unfractionated whole blood that total RNA was extracted. Per the germline V gene, CDR1 is MNHEY and CDR2 is SVGEGT. This CDR3 has 14 amino acids. V shed 8 bases and J 5 bases; nucleotides not matched to a gene: 9. Study-wide points: The study found that PT1 expanded TCR counts correlated positively with patch test score.

The receptor's source is a man aged 18 to 29 with alopecia areata. Some clones in this sample may be carry-over from other donors' samples. Source: whole blood, taken in connection with sensitization to the hapten diphenylcyclopropenone (DPC). This sequence joins TRBV6-2 or TRBV6-3 and TRBJ2-5; 9 bases fit TRBD1. The CDR3 here is CASQWTGVYETQYF. The CDR3 DNA reads TGTGCCAGCCAATGGACAGGGGTATACGAGACCCAGTACTTC.